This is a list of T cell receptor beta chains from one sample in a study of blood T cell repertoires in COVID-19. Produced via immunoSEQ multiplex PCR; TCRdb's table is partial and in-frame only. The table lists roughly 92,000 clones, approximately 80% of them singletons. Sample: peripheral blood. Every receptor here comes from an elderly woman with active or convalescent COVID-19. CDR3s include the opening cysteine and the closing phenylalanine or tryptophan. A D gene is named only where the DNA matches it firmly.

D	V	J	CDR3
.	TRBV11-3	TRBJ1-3	CASSPHRVNPNTIYF
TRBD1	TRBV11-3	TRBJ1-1	CASSVQGGFKFF
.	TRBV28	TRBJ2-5	CASSPTHRAQYF
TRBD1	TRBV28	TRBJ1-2	CASSRTGYYGYTF
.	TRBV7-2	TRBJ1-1	CASRAGVESTEAFF
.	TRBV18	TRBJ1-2	CASSPARGVGGYGYTF
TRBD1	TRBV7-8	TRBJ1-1	CASSYTRDRVPNTEAFF
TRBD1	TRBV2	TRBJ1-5	CASSPGTGKPPQHF
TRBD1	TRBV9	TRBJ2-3	CASSGPGQPSTDTQYF
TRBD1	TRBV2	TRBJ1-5	CASSGDRGSNQPQHF
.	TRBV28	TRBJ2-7	CASRQGSYEQYF
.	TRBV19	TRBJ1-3	CASSGGRTGPGNTIYF
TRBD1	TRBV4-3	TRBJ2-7	CASSRTGDEQYF
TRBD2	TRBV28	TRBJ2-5	CASSLRTSGRSETQYF
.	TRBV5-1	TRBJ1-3	CASSLGTPTSGNTIYF
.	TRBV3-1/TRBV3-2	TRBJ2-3	CASSQDPASMVTQYF
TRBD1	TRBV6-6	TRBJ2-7	CASSFPGGRDEQYF
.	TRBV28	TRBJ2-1	CASSPRRANTYSSYNEQFF
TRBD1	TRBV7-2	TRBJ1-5	CASSSTGAYSNQPQHF
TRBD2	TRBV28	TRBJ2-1	CASSSMAGGRSYNEQFF
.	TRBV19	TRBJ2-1	CASSPLRDTTYNEQFF
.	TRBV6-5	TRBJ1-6	CAAGWGGSSPLHF
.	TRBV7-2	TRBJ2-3	CASSLDSSTDTQYF
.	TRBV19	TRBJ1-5	CASSSQARGPGFSQPQHF
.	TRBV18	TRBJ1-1	CASSPGLIGSGTEAFF
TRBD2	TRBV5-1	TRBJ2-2	CASSLDGGVTGELFF
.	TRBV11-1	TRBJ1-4	CASSLEHLNVLFF
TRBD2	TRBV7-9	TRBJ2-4	CASSSRETASFQYF
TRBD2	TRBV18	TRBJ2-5	CASSPPAGGQETQYF
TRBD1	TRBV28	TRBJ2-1	CASSPLDRVVWQFF
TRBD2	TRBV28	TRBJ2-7	CASRPLAGIYEQYF
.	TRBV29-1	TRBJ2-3	CSVERYAGQDTQYF
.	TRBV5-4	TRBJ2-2	CASSLAGGTGTGELFF
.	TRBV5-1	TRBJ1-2	CASREGNYGYTF
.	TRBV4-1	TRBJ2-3	CASSQAGNGLDTQYF
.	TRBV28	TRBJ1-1	CASSPPVGGTTEAFF
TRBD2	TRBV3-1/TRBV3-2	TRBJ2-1	CASSQGNERGYNEQFF
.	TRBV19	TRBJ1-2	CASSMQGLEGYTF
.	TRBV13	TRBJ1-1	CASRHRTARMNTEAFF
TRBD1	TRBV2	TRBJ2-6	CASSGTDRAGANVLTF
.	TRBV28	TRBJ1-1	CAIRGTEAFF
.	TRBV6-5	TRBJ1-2	CASSIDSMRGYTF
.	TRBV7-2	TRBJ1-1	CASSFRSTGTEAFF
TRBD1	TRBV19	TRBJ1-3	CASSKDRGAIYF
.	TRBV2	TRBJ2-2	CASSLQFYTGELFF
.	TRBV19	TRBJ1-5	CASSQGVLKPQHF
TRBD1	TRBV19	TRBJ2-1	CASSVTGGPYNEQFF
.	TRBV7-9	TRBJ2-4	CASSLDGPANIQYF
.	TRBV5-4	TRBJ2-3	CASSPLTGPKQFTDTQYF
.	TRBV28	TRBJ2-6	CASSLGASGANVLTF
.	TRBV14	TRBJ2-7	CASSQDFYEQYF